This is a list of T cell receptor beta chains from one sample in a study of blood T cells in healthy people across ages. TCRdb reprocessed the 5' RACE reads via MiXCR and lists one record per CDR3 protein. The sample lists about 1.8 million distinct CDR3 sequences; 40% to 55% were seen once. Input material: blood. Source of these receptors: a woman aged 40-49 years in good health. Each CDR3 is given with its conserved first and last residue.

cdr3_aa | v_call
CASIFRDPSRNEQFF | TRBV6-2/TRBV6-3
CASSLNRNDIRGYGYTF | TRBV5-8
CSVITENYGYTF | TRBV29-1
CASSLELVAGVVGEQFF | TRBV7-2
CASSLAGALYNEQFF | TRBV7-2
CASSQGPLQGGASYGYTF | TRBV4-1
CASSGFRLAVNEQFF | TRBV6-1
CASSLLGTGVDEQFF | TRBV11-2
CSVGPVYGYTF | TRBV29-1
CASSPDGTGTIGYTF | TRBV5-1
CAGHGTGTSDGYTF | TRBV2
CSTSLIGVRQLRSYGYTF | TRBV20-1
CSAGPSGQETQFF | TRBV29-1
CASTLADRYNEQFF | TRBV12-3/TRBV12-4
CASSWTGNSYNEQFF | TRBV5-6
CASSYYSWSYEQYF | TRBV6-2/TRBV6-3
CAIRTGESPDNEQFF | TRBV10-3
CASSLRQLLSSYEQYF | TRBV28